Shown below are 25 T cell receptor beta chains from a single sample sequenced in a study of blood T cell repertoires in COVID-19. Produced via immunoSEQ multiplex PCR; TCRdb's table is partial and in-frame only. The sample yields around 230,000 clones, about nine tenths seen once. The sequencing sample was made of peripheral blood. All receptors come from a man aged 45-65 years with COVID-19, enrolled during active disease.

J is TRBJ2-2 and V is TRBV19; D may be TRBD2 (7 bases). Trimming cost V 7 bases and J 6 bases, with 15 bases left between them. CDR3 length: 14 amino acids. CDR1 and CDR2 from the germline V gene are LNHDA and SQIVND (reference sequence). CDR3 nucleotides: TGTGCCAGTACCACGGGGGGCTGGGCCGGGGAGCTGTTTTTT. Its protein is CASTTGGWAGELFF.

This chain joins TRBV7-2 and TRBJ2-1; 9 bases align to TRBD2. V lost 1 base to trimming and J lost 0 bases; unmatched junction nucleotides: 10. The CDR3 is 19 amino acids. Germline V lookup: CDR1 SGHTA, CDR2 FQGNSA. The CDR3 is CASSLVAGGFSSSYNEQFF. In nucleotides, the CDR3 is TGTGCCAGCAGCTTAGTTGCGGGGGGGTTTTCGAGCTCCTACAATGAGCAGTTCTTC.

This rearrangement joins TRBV25-1 to TRBJ2-1; unclear D gene. With 5 bases removed from V and 11 bases from J, the gap between germline ends came to 16 bases. The CDR3 length is 13 residues. Germline V lookup: CDR1 MGHDK, CDR2 SYGVNS. CDR3 in DNA: TGTGCCAGCAGTCCAGGTGGTGGCCCTCAGCAGTTCTTC. Translated: CASSPGGGPQQFF.

The V gene is TRBV27, the J gene TRBJ2-1; maybe TRBD1 (5 bases). The V and J ends lost 8 bases and 3 bases respectively, with 14 bases between them. This CDR3 has 14 amino acids. Germline assignment: CDR1 MNHEY and CDR2 SMNVEV (reference sequence). The DNA for the CDR3 is TGTGCCAGCGGGCAGGCAGGGCACTACAATGAGCAGTTCTTC. Protein sequence: CASGQAGHYNEQFF.

The chain is built from TRBV7-9 and TRBJ2-6; TRBD1 agrees at 7 bases. The length of the CDR3 is 19 residues. The germline CDR1 and CDR2 sequences are SEHNR and FQNEAQ (reference sequence). V lost 5 bases to trimming and J lost 1 base; unmatched junction nucleotides: 14. The CDR3 DNA is TGTGCCAGCAGCAAAACGGGACAGCATAAATCGTCTGGGGCCAACGTCCTGACTTTC. This sequence encodes CASSKTGQHKSSGANVLTF.

This chain connects TRBV7-9 to TRBJ1-4; D is ambiguous. Trimming took 5 bases from V and 8 from J, leaving 24 bases between them. This CDR3 spans 17 amino acids. Germline CDR1 and CDR2: SEHNR and FQNEAQ (reference sequence). The CDR3: CASSRVRSSTRGEKLFF. CDR3 sequence (DNA): TGTGCCAGCAGCCGCGTAAGGAGTTCGACTCGAGGAGAAAAACTGTTTTTT.

This clone was picked up a small number of times. The chain employs TRBV7-9 and TRBJ1-4; 9 nucleotides align to TRBD1. The CDR3 sequence is 15 residues long. CDR1 is SEHNR, CDR2 FQNEAQ, per germline (reference sequence). Germline trimming cut 5 bases from V and 4 bases from J; bases unmatched to any gene: 5. This CDR3 is CASSIPGQGNEKLFF. CDR3 DNA: TGTGCCAGCAGCATCCCGGGACAGGGTAATGAAAAACTGTTTTTT.

This clone was counted between two and nine times. This chain links TRBV10-3 with TRBJ2-1; 10 positions match TRBD1. Germline CDR1 reads ENHRY; CDR2 reads SYGVKD. This CDR3 contains 19 residues. V shed 3 bases, J shed 2 bases, and the junction held 13 bases outside the gene matches. As DNA, the CDR3 is TGTGCCATCAGTGACTCGGCGGGACCGGGACAGGGGCCCTACAATGAGCAGTTCTTC. The encoded protein is CAISDSAGPGQGPYNEQFF.

This chain connects TRBV30 to TRBJ2-1; 12 bases map to TRBD2. The CDR3 spans 14 residues. CDR1 GTSNPN and CDR2 SVGIG come from the germline V gene (reference sequence). V shed 6 bases, J shed 8 bases, and the junction held 8 bases outside the gene matches. This CDR3 is CACRLAGEWYEQFF. For the CDR3, the DNA is TGTGCCTGCCGACTAGCGGGAGAGTGGTATGAGCAGTTCTTC.

The rearrangement joins TRBV11-2 to TRBJ2-7, with 9 bases fitting TRBD1. In germline, CDR1 is SGHAT, CDR2 FQNNGV. The ends lost 5 bases at V and 4 bases at J; junction bases unmatched: 9. This CDR3 has 15 amino acids. CDR3 DNA sequence: TGTGCCAGCAGCACCTTTTACAGGGGGCTTTACGAGCAGTACTTC. Translated: CASSTFYRGLYEQYF.

The CDR3 region has the DNA TGCGCCAGCAGCTCAGAGACAGTACTCTACGAGCAGTACTTC. This translates into CASSSETVLYEQYF. The chain recombines TRBV5-1 with TRBJ2-7; tentative D call: TRBD1 (5 bases). The CDR3 length is 14 residues. The V end lost 3 bases, the J end lost 3 bases, and 13 bases lay between the germline ends. Germline loops: CDR1 SGHRS, CDR2 YFSETQ.

The rearrangement joins TRBV4-1 to TRBJ1-1, with 8 bases lining up with TRBD1. With V trimmed by 0 bases and J by 4 bases, 13 bases remained unmatched. CDR1 and CDR2 from the germline V gene are MGHRA and YSYEKL. The CDR3 contains 18 residues. In nucleotides, the CDR3 is TGCGCCAGCAGCCAAGACCGGACAGGGAGTCCCCCGACCACTGAAGCTTTCTTT. The encoded protein is CASSQDRTGSPPTTEAFF.

V and J are TRBV27 and TRBJ2-1; TRBD2 agrees at 7 bases. The ends lost 5 bases at V and 7 bases at J; junction bases unmatched: 5. The CDR3 consists of 13 residues. Per germline, CDR1 MNHEY and CDR2 SMNVEV (reference sequence). CDR3 sequence: CASSRLAENEQFF. The CDR3 DNA reads TGTGCCAGCAGTCGTCTAGCGGAGAATGAGCAGTTCTTC.

The V and J genes are TRBV21-1 and TRBJ2-1; no DNA check was done on the table's D call, TRBD2. TRBV21-1 is a known pseudogene. CDR3 length equals 21 residues. The CDR3 loop reads CASSKVKRPYPPRPPLNEQFF. The CDR3 nucleotides read TGTGCCAGCAGCAAAGTCAAGCGCCCTTACCCTCCTCGCCCTCCCCTCAATGAGCAGTTCTTC.

This clone was detected only a few times. Here the CDR3 DNA reads TGTGCCAGTAGTGAGTGGAGACAGGCGAACACTGAAGCTTTCTTT. Protein: CASSEWRQANTEAFF. This chain joins TRBV19 and TRBJ1-1, with D perhaps TRBD1 (6 bases). The CDR3 totals 15 residues. CDR1 LNHDA and CDR2 SQIVND come from the germline V gene (reference sequence). V was pared by 5 bases and J by 1 base, with 14 bases between. Together with reference TRBV19 and TRBJ1-1, the CDR3 gives the full variable domain: DGGITQSPKYLFRKEGQNVTLSCEQNLNHDAMYWYRQDPGQGLRLIYYSQIVNDFQKGDIAEGYSVSREKKESFPLTVTSAQKNPTAFYLCASSEWRQANTEAFFGQGTRLTVV.

The chain recombines TRBV28 with TRBJ1-5; 8 positions agree with TRBD1. Germline loops: CDR1 MDHEN, CDR2 SYDVKM. This CDR3 is built from 15 residues. Germline trimming cut 7 bases from V and 6 bases from J; bases unmatched to any gene: 11. The CDR3 DNA follows: TGTGCCAGCACCTCACCAACAGGGGGAAGTCAGCCCCAGCATTTT. Protein: CASTSPTGGSQPQHF. The entire variable domain, with the rest obtained from reference TRBV28 and TRBJ1-5, is as follows: DVKVTQSSRYLVKRTGEKVFLECVQDMDHENMFWYRQDPGLGLRLIYFSYDVKMKEKGDIPEGYSVSREKKERFSLILESASTNQTSMYLCASTSPTGGSQPQHFGDGTRLSIL.

CDR3 residues: CAWVGTATSPLHF. CDR3 DNA sequence: TGTGCCTGGGTAGGGACAGCGACTTCACCCCTCCACTTT. This rearrangement joins TRBV30 to TRBJ1-6; 7 bases are a match to TRBD1. V lost 5 bases, J lost 9 bases, and 7 bases stayed unmatched. The CDR3 contains 13 residues. Germline values: CDR1 GTSNPN, CDR2 SVGIG (reference sequence).

V gene TRBV18 combines with J gene TRBJ2-3; D is unresolved. The V and J ends lost 0 bases and 4 bases respectively, with 8 bases between them. CDR1 is KGHSH and CDR2 is LQKENI in the germline V gene. This CDR3 comprises 14 residues. For the CDR3, the DNA is TGTGCCAGCTCACCACCGTATTTCGCAGATACGCAGTATTTT. Encoded protein: CASSPPYFADTQYF.

This chain links TRBV28 with TRBJ2-3, with 8 positions matching TRBD2. The CDR3 extends over 15 amino acids. The ends lost 5 bases at V and 3 bases at J; junction bases unmatched: 7. Germline values: CDR1 MDHEN, CDR2 SYDVKM. The CDR3 DNA reads as TGTGCCAGCAGTAGCGGGAGTCTTGGAACAGATACGCAGTATTTT. Translating it yields CASSSGSLGTDTQYF.

This clone was found once. This chain links TRBV12-3 or TRBV12-4 with TRBJ2-1, with D perhaps matching TRBD1 (5 bases). The CDR3 has 12 residues. The ends were cut back, 7 bases at V and 13 bases at J, with 17 bases in the middle. Here the CDR3 reads CASKRGLGSQFF. CDR3 in DNA: TGTGCCAGCAAAAGGGGCTTAGGATCCCAGTTCTTC.

The chain has TRBV2 and TRBJ2-3; D uncertain. Germline values: CDR1 SNHLY, CDR2 FYNNEI. The V end lost 0 bases, the J end lost 1 base, and 11 bases lay between the germline ends. This CDR3 is built from 16 residues. CDR3 bases: TGTGCCAGCAGTGAAGCTGCGGTGGTGGGCACAGATACGCAGTATTTT. As protein: CASSEAAVVGTDTQYF.

CDR3 coding DNA: TGTGCCAGCAGCCATTACGGGAGGGAAGAGACCCAGTACTTC. It is translated as CASSHYGREETQYF. The chain has TRBV3-1 (or the pseudogene TRBV3-2) and TRBJ2-5; 8 bases are a match to TRBD2. The trim removed 3 bases at V and 3 bases at J, leaving 3 bases unmatched. Germline-derived CDR1 and CDR2 are LGHDT and YNNKEL (reference sequence). There are 14 residues in the CDR3.

This sequence joins TRBV28 and TRBJ1-6; a weak D match, TRBD1 (5 bases). The germline gives CDR1 MDHEN, CDR2 SYDVKM. Trimming pared 6 bases from V and 6 bases from J, leaving 12 bases between. The CDR3 spans 14 residues. Written as DNA, the CDR3 is TGTGCCAGCAGGGGGCCAGTTTTTAATTCACCCCTCCACTTT. Its protein product is CASRGPVFNSPLHF.

The V gene is TRBV4-3, the J gene TRBJ2-7; D may be TRBD1 (5 bases). The CDR3 has 15 amino acids. CDR1 is LGHNA and CDR2 is YSLEER in the germline V gene. With 2 bases removed from V and 1 base from J, the gap between germline ends came to 12 bases. Here the CDR3 reads CASSQSPTGSYEQYF. CDR3 DNA sequence: TGCGCCAGCAGCCAAAGTCCCACAGGTTCCTACGAGCAGTACTTC.

V and J are TRBV9 and TRBJ1-2; no clear D gene. The V gene lost 3 bases and the J gene lost 5 bases, with 5 bases spanning the gap. The CDR3 loop spans 11 amino acids. Germline CDR1 reads SGDLS; CDR2 reads YYNGEE. CDR3 in amino acids: CASSAQYGYTF. DNA of the CDR3: TGTGCCAGCAGCGCCCAGTATGGCTACACCTTC. The whole variable domain, filled in from reference TRBV9 and TRBJ1-2, reads DSGVTQTPKHLITATGQRVTLRCSPRSGDLSVYWYQQSLDQGLQFLIQYYNGEERAKGNILERFSAQQFPDLHSELNLSSLELGDSALYFCASSAQYGYTFGSGTRLTVV.